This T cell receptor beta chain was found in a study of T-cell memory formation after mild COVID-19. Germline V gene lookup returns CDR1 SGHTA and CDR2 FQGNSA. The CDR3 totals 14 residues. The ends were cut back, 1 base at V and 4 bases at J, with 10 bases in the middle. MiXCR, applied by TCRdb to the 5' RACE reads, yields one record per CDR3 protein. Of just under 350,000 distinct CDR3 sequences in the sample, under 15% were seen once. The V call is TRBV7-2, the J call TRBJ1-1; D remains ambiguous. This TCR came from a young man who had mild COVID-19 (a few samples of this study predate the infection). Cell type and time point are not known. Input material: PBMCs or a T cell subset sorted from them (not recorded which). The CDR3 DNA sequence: TGTGCCAGCAGCTTAGGGTTGTCCCGCACTGAAGCTTTCTTT. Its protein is CASSLGLSRTEAFF.